Presented here are 18 T cell receptor beta chains from one specimen sequenced in a study of blood T cell repertoires in COVID-19. Clones were read by immunoSEQ multiplex PCR, and TCRdb kept only the in-frame ones, dropping some. The table includes about 150,000 clones, about 80% detected once. The sample was peripheral blood. The receptor source for this set is a man between 65 and 85 years old with active or convalescent COVID-19.

The chain recombines TRBV18 with TRBJ1-2; 9 nucleotides line up with TRBD1. The CDR3 has 14 residues. CDR1 KGHSH and CDR2 LQKENI come from the germline V gene. V lost 3 bases, J lost 8 bases, and 7 bases stayed unmatched. CDR3 sequence (DNA): TGTGCCAGCTCACCCTGGACAGGGGTGGGGGGCTACACCTTC. Translation: CASSPWTGVGGYTF.

The chain couples TRBV9 to TRBJ2-2; TRBD2 aligns across 10 bases. Germline loops: CDR1 SGDLS, CDR2 YYNGEE. The ends lost 4 bases at V and 5 bases at J; junction bases unmatched: 14. This CDR3 has 18 amino acids. CDR3 nucleotides: TGTGCCAGCAGCCCTAGTCAGCGGGGGGGCCTCCCAACCGGGGAGCTGTTTTTT. Translated: CASSPSQRGGLPTGELFF.

This clone has only a few counts. The rearrangement links TRBV6-2 or TRBV6-3 to TRBJ1-1; 8 positions agree with TRBD1. The CDR3 is 14 residues long. V shed 6 bases, J shed 4 bases, and the junction held 7 bases outside the gene matches. Germline loops: CDR1 MNHEY, CDR2 SVGEGT. This chain's CDR3 is CASSWTGPSTEAFF. The CDR3 DNA follows: TGTGCCAGCAGCTGGACAGGGCCGAGCACTGAAGCTTTCTTT.

This clone was picked up one time. V usage is TRBV28 and J usage is TRBJ1-4, with 7 positions matching TRBD1. The germline gives CDR1 MDHEN, CDR2 SYDVKM. This CDR3 contains 14 residues. The ends lost 5 bases at V and 8 bases at J; junction bases unmatched: 8. This CDR3 is CASSHDRDPEKLFF. The CDR3 DNA follows: TGTGCCAGCAGTCACGACAGGGATCCGGAAAAACTGTTTTTT.

The chain is built from TRBV5-1 and TRBJ2-3; 7 positions agree with TRBD1. CDR1 and CDR2 from the germline V gene are SGHRS and YFSETQ. V dropped 7 bases and J dropped 4; count of bases not matched to a gene: 6. CDR3 length: 13 residues. The chain's CDR3 is CASGADRADTQYF. The CDR3, as DNA: TGCGCCAGCGGCGCCGACAGGGCAGATACGCAGTATTTT.

This clone was counted once. The chain is built from TRBV11-1 and TRBJ2-1, with 9 bases identical to TRBD2. CDR1 and CDR2 from the germline V gene are SGHAT and FQDESV (reference sequence). Trimming cost V 1 base and J 9 bases; bases outside gene matches: 4. The CDR3 sequence is 14 residues long. The CDR3 coding sequence is TGTGCCAGCAGCTTAGGGGGACTAGCAGGTGAGCAGTTCTTC. Encoded protein: CASSLGGLAGEQFF.

V usage is TRBV4-2 and J usage is TRBJ2-1, with TRBD2 as a possible D gene (5 bases). The ends were cut back, 1 base at V and 0 bases at J, with 19 bases in the middle. The CDR3 runs to 19 residues. CDR1 LGHNA and CDR2 YNFKEQ come from the germline V gene. The CDR3 bases are TGTGCCAGCAGCCAAGTCTTTAGCAGGACTTCCAACTCCTACAATGAGCAGTTCTTC. Translating it yields CASSQVFSRTSNSYNEQFF.

V gene TRBV28 combines with J gene TRBJ1-2; TRBD1 agrees at 7 bases. The CDR3 has 13 residues. Germline trimming cut 8 bases from V and 5 bases from J; bases unmatched to any gene: 8. Per the germline V gene, CDR1 is MDHEN and CDR2 is SYDVKM. The CDR3 here is CASAQGQRYGYTF. CDR3 nucleotide sequence: TGTGCCAGCGCCCAGGGACAGCGTTATGGCTACACCTTC.

The chain couples TRBV28 to TRBJ2-4; tentatively, D is TRBD2 (5 bases). Deletions cut 4 bases from V and 1 base from J, with 14 bases between. Germline CDR1 reads MDHEN; CDR2 reads SYDVKM. CDR3 length: 16 residues. The CDR3 reads CASSSGGARAKNIQYF. The CDR3 nucleotides read TGTGCCAGCAGTTCCGGAGGAGCTAGGGCCAAAAACATTCAGTACTTC.

The V call is TRBV5-1, the J call TRBJ1-5, with 7 bases lining up with TRBD1. From germline, CDR1 is SGHRS and CDR2 YFSETQ. J gave up 5 bases and V 4 bases, and 6 bases lay outside the gene matches. The CDR3 covers 14 residues. The CDR3 DNA follows: TGCGCCAGCAGCCGAGAAGGGGGCGATCAGCCCCAGCATTTT. Translation: CASSREGGDQPQHF.

In DNA form, the CDR3 reads TGTGCCAGCAGCTTGTTGAGTGAAGCTTTCTTT. Residues: CASSLLSEAFF. The rearrangement joins TRBV5-6 to TRBJ1-1; D unresolved. Germline V gene sequence: CDR1 SGHDT, CDR2 YYEEEE. V shed 1 base and J shed 7 bases, with 5 bases lying between them. CDR3 length equals 11 residues.

With regard to this clone: Additional DNA sequences in this sample encode the identical CDR3. The chain links TRBV19 to TRBJ1-5; D is unclear. V lost 3 bases to trimming and J lost 3 bases, with 9 bases between them. Germline CDR1 reads LNHDA; CDR2 reads SQIVND (reference sequence). There are 14 residues in the CDR3. The CDR3 bases are TGTGCCAGTAGTATCAGGCACACCAATCAGCCCCAGCATTTT. Its protein product is CASSIRHTNQPQHF. Together with reference TRBV19 and TRBJ1-5, the CDR3 gives the full variable domain: DGGITQSPKYLFRKEGQNVTLSCEQNLNHDAMYWYRQDPGQGLRLIYYSQIVNDFQKGDIAEGYSVSREKKESFPLTVTSAQKNPTAFYLCASSIRHTNQPQHFGDGTRLSIL.

The chain links TRBV5-1 to TRBJ2-7; 7 bases are a match to TRBD2. The germline V gene encodes CDR1 SGHRS and CDR2 YFSETQ. V dropped 3 bases and J dropped 6; count of bases not matched to a gene: 9. The CDR3 runs to 14 residues. CDR3 coding DNA: TGCGCCAGCAGCTCGGGAGGTATGGGGGGCGAGCAGTACTTC. It specifies CASSSGGMGGEQYF.

The chain has TRBV7-9 and TRBJ2-1; maybe TRBD1 (5 bases). The germline V gene encodes CDR1 SEHNR and CDR2 FQNEAQ (reference sequence). The CDR3 runs 16 residues. V lost 4 bases to trimming and J lost 6 bases, with 19 bases between them. This chain's CDR3 is CASSSQGPILFNEQFF. In DNA, the CDR3 is TGTGCCAGCAGCTCCCAGGGCCCTATATTGTTCAATGAGCAGTTCTTC.

This clone was counted only a few times. The gene calls are TRBV5-1 and TRBJ2-3; TRBD1 is a possible D gene (5 bases). Germline V gives CDR1 SGHRS, CDR2 YFSETQ. CDR3 length: 14 amino acids. Deletions cut 0 bases from V and 4 bases from J, with 9 bases between. CDR3 amino acids: CASSLGQSADTQYF. CDR3 nucleotides: TGCGCCAGCAGCTTGGGACAGTCAGCAGATACGCAGTATTTT.

The chain links TRBV2 to TRBJ1-2; D is possibly TRBD1 (6 bases). V shed 9 bases and J shed 5 bases, with 16 bases lying between them. Germline CDR1 and CDR2: SNHLY and FYNNEI. CDR3 length equals 13 residues. CDR3 amino acids: CASREPDSYGYTF. Written as DNA, the CDR3 is TGTGCCAGTAGGGAGCCGGACAGTTATGGCTACACCTTC.

A few counts support this clone. The V and J genes are TRBV27 and TRBJ1-3; no firm D call. Germline V gene sequence: CDR1 MNHEY, CDR2 SMNVEV (reference sequence). The CDR3 runs 14 residues. Trimming cost V 6 bases and J 2 bases, with 11 bases left between them. The DNA of the CDR3 is TGTGCCAGCAGCTCGACATTGACTGGAAACACCATATATTTT. It is translated as CASSSTLTGNTIYF.

The rearrangement joins TRBV6-5 to TRBJ1-2; D may be TRBD1 (5 bases). This CDR3 has 13 amino acids. Germline V gene sequence: CDR1 MNHEY, CDR2 SVGAGI. V lost 5 bases and J 3 bases, leaving 10 bases between the germline ends. CDR3 region: CASSPRVDYGYTF. CDR3 sequence (DNA): TGTGCCAGCAGTCCCAGGGTCGACTATGGCTACACCTTC.